This is a list of T cell receptor beta chains from one sample in a study of T-cell reconstitution after alpha-beta-depleted transplantation in children. TCRdb recomputed calls from the PCR reads with MiXCR, one row per CDR3 protein. The sample consists of some 550,000 distinct CDR3 sequences, around 18% of them appearing once. Sequenced material: PBMCs from the stem cell graft donor, taken from the stem cell graft. The receptors were gathered from a human donor who donated a stem cell graft to a child with acute lymphoblastic leukemia. Each CDR3 is given with its conserved first and last residue. The order of the fields is CDR3 DNA, CDR3 protein, D gene, V gene, clone size, J gene. A D gene is named only where the DNA matches it firmly. Clone size is stated in some rows and not others, as once, few, many or a class when expanded.

TGCGCCAGCAGCCAAGAGGGGCTAGCGGGACGTTACAATGAGCAGTTCTTC	CASSQEGLAGRYNEQFF	TRBD2	TRBV4-1	few	TRBJ2-1
TGTGCCAGCTCAGACTTCACTATAGCGGGAGTCGGAGAGACCCAGTACTTC	CASSDFTIAGVGETQYF	TRBD2	TRBV18	few	TRBJ2-5
TGTGCCAGCAGCCTGGGAACGGAGCAGTACTTC	CASSLGTEQYF	NA	TRBV12-3/TRBV12-4	many	TRBJ2-7
TGTGCCAGCACCGGCCTAGCGGGAGCCTCCTACGAGCAGTACTTC	CASTGLAGASYEQYF	TRBD2	TRBV5-5	NA	TRBJ2-7
TGTGCCAGCAGTTTCAAGGGGGTTGGGGCTAATGAAAAACTGTTTTTT	CASSFKGVGANEKLFF	NA	TRBV12-3/TRBV12-4	few	TRBJ1-4
TGCAGCGTTGAAGATCGGCGAACTAGAGGATATGAGCAGTTCTTC	CSVEDRRTRGYEQFF	NA	TRBV29-1	NA	TRBJ2-1
TGCAGCGTTGGGGCGGGGACCGGGGAGCTGTTTTTT	CSVGAGTGELFF	NA	TRBV29-1	few	TRBJ2-2
TGTGCCAGCAGTCCAGGGATCTATGGCTACACCTTC	CASSPGIYGYTF	NA	TRBV6-1	few	TRBJ1-2
TGTGCCAGCAGCTCGCAACCTATTGCTCGAACCCCCGGGGAGCTGTTTTTT	CASSSQPIARTPGELFF	NA	TRBV7-6	few	TRBJ2-2
TGCGCCAGCAGCTTCGACAGGGGTCTTGGCTACACCTTC	CASSFDRGLGYTF	TRBD1	TRBV5-1	few	TRBJ1-2
TGCAGCCATAGCGGGAGTCTCGATGAGCAGTTCTTC	CSHSGSLDEQFF	TRBD2	TRBV20-1	few	TRBJ2-1
TGTGCCAGCAGAAAGGGGACTGAAGCTTTCTTT	CASRKGTEAFF	NA	TRBV11-2	NA	TRBJ1-1
TGTGCCAGCAGCTTAGTGAGCCCGGGGGTCGATGAGCAGTTCTTC	CASSLVSPGVDEQFF	NA	TRBV7-9	NA	TRBJ2-1
TGTGCCAGCAGCTCCGGCGGGATCGCCGACGAGCAGTACTTC	CASSSGGIADEQYF	NA	TRBV7-9	once	TRBJ2-7
TGCGCCAGCAGCTTGGAGAACCTAGCGGGGTGGAATGAGCAGTTCTTC	CASSLENLAGWNEQFF	TRBD2	TRBV5-1	few	TRBJ2-1
TGTGCCAGCGGCGCCCGAGGGACAGTCAATCAGCCCCAGCATTTT	CASGARGTVNQPQHF	TRBD1	TRBV2	NA	TRBJ1-5
TGCAGCGCAAGACTAGCGGGAGGGCCGCGATACAATGAGCAGTTCTTC	CSARLAGGPRYNEQFF	TRBD2	TRBV29-1	NA	TRBJ2-1
TGTGCCAGCAGCCGGGGTGACCCTGGAAACACCATATATTTT	CASSRGDPGNTIYF	NA	TRBV4-2	NA	TRBJ1-3
TGCAGTGCTCTTCCTTTACCAGATACGCAGTATTTT	CSALPLPDTQYF	NA	TRBV20-1	few	TRBJ2-3
TGTGCCAGCAGCTTCTCGGTTGATACGCAGTATTTT	CASSFSVDTQYF	NA	TRBV5-6	NA	TRBJ2-3
TGCGCCAGCAGCTTTGGCGGACAGGGCTACGAGCAGTACTTC	CASSFGGQGYEQYF	TRBD1	TRBV5-1	few	TRBJ2-7
TGTGCCAGCAGTTTTGAGGGGACCGGTAATTCGCCCCTCCACTTT	CASSFEGTGNSPLHF	NA	TRBV12-3/TRBV12-4	few	TRBJ1-6
TGCAGTGCTCCGACTAGCGGGGGGCGAGATACGCAGTATTTT	CSAPTSGGRDTQYF	TRBD2	TRBV20-1	NA	TRBJ2-3
TGTGCCAGCAGCTTAATCAGCGGTGGAGAGACCCAGTACTTC	CASSLISGGETQYF	NA	TRBV7-9	NA	TRBJ2-5
TGTGCCAGCAGCTCTCCTTCCGGAGTCGGGAACGAGCAGTACTTC	CASSSPSGVGNEQYF	NA	TRBV7-3	NA	TRBJ2-7
TGTGCCACCAGTGATTTCACCGGGGAGCTGTTTTTT	CATSDFTGELFF	NA	TRBV24-1	NA	TRBJ2-2
TGTGCCAGCAGCGCACTTCCAGGGCTAGGTGCAGATACGCAGTATTTT	CASSALPGLGADTQYF	NA	TRBV9	few	TRBJ2-3